This entry features one T cell receptor (beta chain) sequence. The data originate from a study of blood T cell repertoires in COVID-19. Study at large: There were acute and convalescent COVID-19 samples, and they came from the United States, Italy and Spain. The cDNA or gDNA used as material had been derived from T cells, B-cell-depleted T cells, or PBMCs.

The V end lost 5 bases, the J end lost 5 bases, and 12 bases lay between the germline ends. The CDR3 is 13 amino acids. The germline V gene has CDR1 KGHSH and CDR2 LQKENI. The data were produced by immunoSEQ multiplex PCR, yet TCRdb's version contains in-frame clones alone and is incomplete. The repertoire includes approximately 210,000 clones, roughly 86% of them detected once, and approximately 12% sits in the top ten. The rearrangement uses TRBV18 and TRBJ1-1; D remains ambiguous. The sequence was obtained from a woman aged 40 to 50 with acute or convalescent COVID-19. Sequencing input: peripheral blood. CDR3 in amino acids: CASSTPGGTEAFF. CDR3 DNA: TGTGCCAGCTCAACTCCGGGAGGAACTGAAGCTTTCTTT.